The 18 T cell receptor beta chains below come from one sample, sequenced in a study of STAT5B mutations in CD4+ large granular lymphocyte leukemia. The method was immunoSEQ multiplex PCR; TCRdb's version includes in-frame clones alone and lacks a portion of them. The data show approximately 31,000 clones, with about two thirds seen just once and 2% held by the top ten. Sequences were obtained from CD4+ T cells from blood buffy coats. All receptors come from a human donor in good health.

This chain uses TRBV6-5 with TRBJ1-5, with D possibly being TRBD1 (5 bases). The V end lost 6 bases, the J end lost 4 bases, and 13 bases lay between the germline ends. The CDR3 runs 14 residues. The V gene's germline CDR1 is MNHEY and CDR2 SVGAGI. The CDR3 here is CASSQGMANQPQHF. In DNA, the CDR3 is TGTGCCAGCAGCCAGGGTATGGCGAATCAGCCCCAGCATTTT.

The chain employs TRBV19 and TRBJ1-5, with D maybe TRBD1 (6 bases). The CDR3 is 14 amino acids. The V end lost 1 base, the J end lost 7 bases, and 11 bases lay between the germline ends. Germline-derived CDR1 and CDR2 are LNHDA and SQIVND (reference sequence). The CDR3 is CASSIVVGGQPQHF. The CDR3, as DNA: TGTGCCAGTAGTATAGTGGTAGGGGGACAGCCCCAGCATTTT. The full variable domain, completed using reference TRBV19 and TRBJ1-5, is DGGITQSPKYLFRKEGQNVTLSCEQNLNHDAMYWYRQDPGQGLRLIYYSQIVNDFQKGDIAEGYSVSREKKESFPLTVTSAQKNPTAFYLCASSIVVGGQPQHFGDGTRLSIL.

V and J are TRBV19 and TRBJ1-2; D ambiguous. This CDR3 has 12 amino acids. The V gene lost 8 bases and the J gene lost 3 bases, with 10 bases spanning the gap. Germline CDR1 is LNHDA and CDR2 is SQIVND (reference sequence). Here the CDR3 reads CASFGQDYGYTF. As DNA, the CDR3 is TGTGCCAGTTTTGGGCAGGACTATGGCTACACCTTC. The complete variable domain, with remaining parts taken from reference TRBV19 and TRBJ1-2, reads DGGITQSPKYLFRKEGQNVTLSCEQNLNHDAMYWYRQDPGQGLRLIYYSQIVNDFQKGDIAEGYSVSREKKESFPLTVTSAQKNPTAFYLCASFGQDYGYTFGSGTRLTVV.

This clone showed up just a few times. The J gene is TRBJ1-5, the V gene TRBV2; D ambiguous. V was cut by 5 bases and J by 7 bases, with 18 bases left in between. CDR1 is SNHLY and CDR2 is FYNNEI in the germline V gene. The CDR3 has 15 amino acids. CDR3 residues: CASSLFAPREQPQHF. Written as DNA, the CDR3 is TGTGCCAGCAGTCTATTCGCCCCGAGGGAACAGCCCCAGCATTTT.

This clone is a singleton in its sample. The chain combines TRBV7-2 with TRBJ1-4; 7 positions match TRBD1. V was clipped by 1 base and J by 0 bases; unmatched bases: 2. CDR3 length equals 16 residues. Looked up from germline, CDR1 is SGHTA and CDR2 is FQGNSA. CDR3 sequence reads: CASSLVGTATNEKLFF. The CDR3 DNA sequence: TGTGCCAGCAGCTTAGTCGGGACAGCAACTAATGAAAAACTGTTTTTT.

The genes are TRBV19 and TRBJ1-4, with a tentative D call TRBD1 (5 bases). CDR3 length equals 15 residues. Trimming left V 2 bases short and J 6 bases short, with 13 bases between. Per germline, CDR1 LNHDA and CDR2 SQIVND (reference sequence). The CDR3 DNA reads as TGTGCCAGTAGTATAAATCTCATGGGGGATGAAAAACTGTTTTTT. Its protein is CASSINLMGDEKLFF.

V usage is TRBV2 and J usage is TRBJ1-2; weak D call: TRBD1 (5 bases). Trimming removed 6 bases from V and 0 bases from J, with 11 bases in between. The CDR3 loop spans 14 amino acids. In germline, CDR1 is SNHLY, CDR2 FYNNEI. The DNA of the CDR3 is TGTGCCAGCAGCCTACAGGTTCCTAACTATGGCTACACCTTC. Its protein product is CASSLQVPNYGYTF.

The CDR3 spells CASSPGQDTDTQYF. The CDR3 coding sequence is TGTGCCAGCAGCCCGGGACAGGACACAGATACGCAGTATTTT. The chain couples TRBV9 to TRBJ2-3; 8 bases fit TRBD1. The length of the CDR3 is 14 residues. Germline CDR1 is SGDLS and CDR2 is YYNGEE. V trimming: 4 bases; J trimming: 2 bases; junction bases outside the gene matches: 3.

This rearrangement joins TRBV28 to TRBJ2-5; D perhaps matches TRBD1 (5 bases). The CDR3 runs 10 residues. V lost 6 bases and J lost 10, with 9 bases in between. Germline V gene data show CDR1 as MDHEN and CDR2 as SYDVKM. In DNA, the CDR3 is TGTGCCAGCAGAGGGGTCCACCAGTACTTC. It is translated as CASRGVHQYF.

This chain uses TRBV6-1 with TRBJ1-4; TRBD1 might be the D (5 bases). Deletions cut 3 bases from V and 6 bases from J, with 20 bases between. The length of the CDR3 is 17 residues. Per the germline V gene, CDR1 is MNHNS and CDR2 is SASEGT. The CDR3 is CASSDAPPGRGDEKLFF. The DNA of the CDR3 is TGTGCCAGCAGTGACGCCCCCCCCGGGAGGGGCGATGAAAAACTGTTTTTT.

The chain joins TRBV5-4 to TRBJ2-1, with 8 bases aligning to TRBD2. Looked up from germline, CDR1 is SGHNT and CDR2 is YYREEE (reference sequence). With 3 bases clipped from V and 0 bases from J, the junction kept 5 bases outside the gene matches. CDR3 size: 16 residues. The CDR3 DNA reads as TGTGCCAGCAGCTCCCAGCGGGGGTCCTCCTACAATGAGCAGTTCTTC. Protein product: CASSSQRGSSYNEQFF.

The chain has TRBV2 and TRBJ1-4; D call uncertain. The CDR3 consists of 12 residues. Germline CDR1 is SNHLY and CDR2 is FYNNEI. V was cut by 5 bases and J by 5 bases, with 6 bases left in between. In nucleotides, the CDR3 is TGTGCCAGCAGTTTTTGGAATGAAAAACTGTTTTTT. Protein product: CASSFWNEKLFF.

This sequence joins TRBV4-3 and TRBJ1-1, with 11 bases matching TRBD1. The CDR3 is made up of 15 amino acids. After removal of 5 bases from V and 4 bases from J, the junction contained 6 bases not matched to a gene. Germline CDR1 and CDR2: LGHNA and YSLEER. CDR3: CASSLGTGGSTEAFF. In DNA form, the CDR3 reads TGCGCCAGCAGCTTAGGGACAGGGGGTAGCACTGAAGCTTTCTTT.

The rearrangement joins TRBV7-9 to TRBJ1-3; D is perhaps TRBD1 (6 bases). There are 16 residues in the CDR3. V gave up 1 base and J gave up 4 bases, with 14 bases separating them. Germline V lookup: CDR1 SEHNR, CDR2 FQNEAQ (reference sequence). For the CDR3, the DNA is TGTGCCAGCAGCTTAGGAGGGGGGCCGAGGGGAAACACCATATATTTT. It encodes CASSLGGGPRGNTIYF.

This clone was detected only once. The rearrangement links TRBV11-2 to TRBJ1-6; D not certain. CDR1 is SGHAT and CDR2 is FQNNGV in the germline V gene. The CDR3 is made up of 15 amino acids. The V end was cut by 0 bases, the J end by 5 bases, with 8 bases between. The CDR3 DNA follows: TGTGCCAGCAGCTTAGAGGCCACCGATAATTCACCCCTCCACTTT. It yields the protein CASSLEATDNSPLHF.

The chain couples TRBV7-8 to TRBJ2-7, with D maybe TRBD1 (5 bases). Trimming shortened V by 5 bases and J by 12 bases, and 17 bases separated the two germline ends. CDR1 and CDR2 (germline): SGHVS, FQNEAQ. The length of the CDR3 is 12 residues. CDR3 nucleotide sequence: TGTGCCAGCAGCCGAACCTCAGGGTTTTTGTACTTC. Protein product: CASSRTSGFLYF.

The chain joins TRBV7-8 to TRBJ1-5; D gene ambiguous. Looked up from germline, CDR1 is SGHVS and CDR2 is FQNEAQ. V was pared by 1 base and J by 1 base, with 11 bases between. The CDR3 totals 16 residues. The CDR3 region is CASSLGRAVSNQPQHF. The CDR3 bases are TGTGCCAGCAGCTTAGGACGGGCCGTGAGCAATCAGCCCCAGCATTTT.

The gene calls are TRBV15 and TRBJ1-2; maybe TRBD1 (5 bases). The CDR3 is made up of 15 amino acids. Germline V gene data show CDR1 as LNHNV and CDR2 as YYDKDF (reference sequence). The V gene lost 0 bases and the J gene lost 4 bases, with 12 bases spanning the gap. The CDR3 here is CATSRDGGLSYGYTF. The CDR3 nucleotides read TGTGCCACCAGCAGAGATGGGGGACTTAGCTATGGCTACACCTTC.